These 32 T cell receptor beta chains originate from one sample sequenced in a study of OX40 agonist ivuxolimab in advanced cancers. Produced via immunoSEQ multiplex PCR; TCRdb's table is partial and in-frame only. The sample lists more than 45,000 clones, 82% occurring once. The sample was CD4+ or CD8+ T cells sorted from blood, taken in a trial of the OX40 agonist ivuxolimab. These receptors all come from an adult with an advanced solid tumor such as melanoma, head and neck, liver or kidney cancer.

The chain combines TRBV19 with TRBJ2-4, with D perhaps TRBD1 (6 bases). Germline loops: CDR1 LNHDA, CDR2 SQIVND (reference sequence). Trimming pared 6 bases from V and 2 bases from J, leaving 8 bases between. The CDR3 covers 13 residues. CDR3 in DNA: TGTGCCAGTAGAACAGGGACCAAAAACATTCAGTACTTC. Its protein product is CASRTGTKNIQYF.

With respect to this clone: This specimen includes other DNA sequences encoding the same CDR3. The genes are TRBV5-1 and TRBJ1-1; D ambiguous. Trimming stripped 6 bases from V and 3 bases from J, with 12 bases between. The germline gives CDR1 SGHRS, CDR2 YFSETQ. This CDR3 has 13 amino acids. CDR3 protein: CASKVDGDTEAFF. The CDR3, as DNA: TGCGCCAGCAAGGTGGATGGGGACACTGAAGCTTTCTTT.

The chain employs TRBV5-4 and TRBJ2-1, with TRBD1 as a possible D gene (5 bases). Germline lookup yields CDR1 SGHNT and CDR2 YYREEE (reference sequence). This CDR3 is 13 amino acids long. V was pared by 4 bases and J by 5 bases, with 10 bases between. The CDR3 protein is CASSIDRDNEQFF. DNA for the CDR3: TGTGCCAGCAGCATTGACAGAGACAATGAGCAGTTCTTC.

The chain couples TRBV2 to TRBJ1-3; D uncertain. V was cut by 2 bases and J by 4 bases, with 12 bases left in between. Germline V gives CDR1 SNHLY, CDR2 FYNNEI. The CDR3 has 15 amino acids. The CDR3 here is CASSEYGVSGNTIYF. The CDR3 DNA is TGTGCCAGCAGTGAATACGGGGTTAGCGGAAACACCATATATTTT.

This chain's CDR3 is CASSLAGMAGELFF. CDR3 nucleotide sequence: TGTGCCAGCAGCTTAGCCGGGATGGCCGGGGAGCTGTTTTTT. V and J are TRBV7-9 and TRBJ2-2; D is possibly TRBD2 (5 bases). V was pared by 0 bases and J by 6 bases, with 8 bases between. Germline CDR1 is SEHNR and CDR2 is FQNEAQ (reference sequence). This CDR3 is 14 amino acids long.

This chain connects TRBV6-5 to TRBJ1-3; D is undetermined. V was shortened by 0 bases and J by 2 bases, with 5 bases between the two germline ends. Germline values: CDR1 MNHEY, CDR2 SVGAGI. This CDR3 is built from 14 residues. Here the CDR3 reads CASSYSPTGNTIYF. The CDR3, as DNA: TGTGCCAGCAGTTACTCGCCGACTGGAAACACCATATATTTT.

The rearrangement links TRBV27 to TRBJ2-3; D could derive from TRBD1 or TRBD2 (6 bases each). The CDR3 loop spans 17 amino acids. V gave up 0 bases and J gave up 2 bases, with 15 bases separating them. Germline values: CDR1 MNHEY, CDR2 SMNVEV (reference sequence). The chain's CDR3 is CASSLSRGAVTTDTQYF. CDR3 in DNA: TGTGCCAGCAGTTTATCGAGGGGGGCAGTGACCACAGATACGCAGTATTTT.

The V and J genes are TRBV6-6 and TRBJ1-2, with TRBD1 as a possible D gene (6 bases). CDR1 and CDR2 (germline): MNHNY, SVGAGI (reference sequence). There are 14 residues in the CDR3. Trimming took 8 bases from V and 4 from J, leaving 17 bases between them. CDR3 bases: TGTGCCAGCCTCGGTACAGGGCGGGCCTATGGCTACACCTTC. Translation gives CASLGTGRAYGYTF.

The gene calls are TRBV6-5 and TRBJ1-1, with TRBD1 as a possible D gene (6 bases). CDR3 length equals 13 residues. Trimming removed 2 bases at V and 5 bases at J, with 9 bases between. Germline CDR1 reads MNHEY; CDR2 reads SVGAGI. The CDR3 DNA reads as TGTGCCAGCAGTTACGAGGGGGTGACTGAAGCTTTCTTT. The encoded protein is CASSYEGVTEAFF.

The genes are TRBV28 and TRBJ2-1; no definite D call. Germline V gene lookup returns CDR1 MDHEN and CDR2 SYDVKM. The CDR3 is 15 amino acids. V was cut by 8 bases and J by 0 bases, with 14 bases left in between. DNA for the CDR3: TGTGCCAGCCGGAAGGTGCGGAGCTCCTACAATGAGCAGTTCTTC. Residues: CASRKVRSSYNEQFF.

This clone was recorded once. The gene calls are TRBV7-2 and TRBJ1-5; 9 bases map to TRBD1. Trimming at V came to 3 bases and at J to 6 bases, leaving 3 bases not matched to a gene. There are 14 residues in the CDR3. In germline, CDR1 is SGHTA, CDR2 FQGNSA. CDR3 amino acids: CASSFQTGGQPQHF. DNA for the CDR3: TGTGCCAGCAGCTTTCAGACAGGGGGTCAGCCCCAGCATTTT.

This clone was detected once. The DNA for the CDR3 is TGCGCCAGCAGCCCAGACAGGGGAGAGGGCGGGGAGCTGTTTTTT. It yields the protein CASSPDRGEGGELFF. The rearrangement uses TRBV5-1 and TRBJ2-2; 8 nucleotides align to TRBD1. Germline V gene lookup returns CDR1 SGHRS and CDR2 YFSETQ. This CDR3 has 15 residues. V lost 4 bases to trimming and J lost 7 bases; unmatched junction nucleotides: 9.

This clone has a handful of counts. J is TRBJ1-1 and V is TRBV7-2; no clear D. Germline loops: CDR1 SGHTA, CDR2 FQGNSA. The V end was cut by 5 bases, the J end by 3 bases, with 13 bases between. The CDR3 extends over 14 amino acids. CDR3 nucleotide sequence: TGTGCCAGCAGCCCGTCCCCCAGGTACACTGAAGCTTTCTTT. Its protein product is CASSPSPRYTEAFF.

This clone was counted a single time. The chain couples TRBV5-1 to TRBJ2-5, with D possibly being TRBD1 or TRBD2 (5 bases each). In germline, CDR1 is SGHRS, CDR2 YFSETQ. The V end lost 0 bases, the J end lost 1 base, and 10 bases lay between the germline ends. The CDR3 spans 15 residues. Here the CDR3 DNA reads TGCGCCAGCAGCTTGGCCACGGGGACCCAAGAGACCCAGTACTTC. Its translation: CASSLATGTQETQYF. The full variable domain, rest sourced from reference TRBV5-1 and TRBJ2-5, is KAGVTQTPRYLIKTRGQQVTLSCSPISGHRSVSWYQQTPGQGLQFLFEYFSETQRNKGNFPGRFSGRQFSNSRSEMNVSTLELGDSALYLCASSLATGTQETQYFGPGTRLLVL.

This chain connects TRBV7-2 to TRBJ2-3; 11 nucleotides match TRBD2. Germline loops: CDR1 SGHTA, CDR2 FQGNSA. CDR3 length equals 15 residues. V gave up 5 bases and J gave up 5 bases; unmatched junction bases: 6. The CDR3 nucleotides are TGTGCCAGCAGCGCCCCTAGCGGGGGGATAGATACGCAGTATTTT. Amino acid sequence: CASSAPSGGIDTQYF.

The chain couples TRBV11-3 to TRBJ2-1, with TRBD1 matching 7 bases. The V and J ends lost 5 bases and 7 bases, in that order; junction bases with no gene match: 17. The germline CDR1 and CDR2 sequences are SGHNT and YENEEA. The CDR3 is 17 residues long. The DNA of the CDR3 is TGTGCCAGCAGCCCGCGGACAGGAATCGGGTTAATAAATGAGCAGTTCTTC. It encodes CASSPRTGIGLINEQFF.

This clone was seen just once. The J gene is TRBJ2-7, the V gene TRBV7-2; no firm D call. The germline V gene encodes CDR1 SGHTA and CDR2 FQGNSA. Trimming removed 0 bases at V and 0 bases at J, with 6 bases between. The CDR3 runs to 14 residues. DNA of the CDR3: TGTGCCAGCAGCTTAGCGGCTAGCTCCTACGAGCAGTACTTC. Translating it yields CASSLAASSYEQYF.

This rearrangement joins TRBV18 to TRBJ2-2, with a weak D call TRBD2 (6 bases). This CDR3 spans 15 amino acids. Germline V gene sequence: CDR1 KGHSH, CDR2 LQKENI. With 2 bases removed from V and 5 bases from J, the gap between germline ends came to 12 bases. The CDR3 DNA reads as TGTGCCAGCTCACCATCCGGGGGAATGACCGGGGAGCTGTTTTTT. Translated: CASSPSGGMTGELFF. The full variable domain, in which reference TRBV18 and TRBJ2-2 provide the parts outside the CDR3, is NAGVMQNPRHLVRRRGQEARLRCSPMKGHSHVYWYRQLPEEGLKFMVYLQKENIIDESGMPKERFSAEFPKEGPSILRIQQVVRGDSAAYFCASSPSGGMTGELFFGEGSRLTVL.

J is TRBJ1-2 and V is TRBV11-3, with TRBD1 as a possible D gene (5 bases). Germline CDR1 and CDR2: SGHNT and YENEEA. Trimming took 2 bases from V and 8 from J, leaving 9 bases between them. The CDR3 is made up of 12 amino acids. The CDR3 spells CASSLSGDGYTF. As DNA, the CDR3 is TGTGCCAGCAGCTTATCGGGGGACGGCTACACCTTC. Variable domain in full (rest from reference TRBV11-3 and TRBJ1-2): EAGVVQSPRYKIIEKKQPVAFWCNPISGHNTLYWYLQNLGQGPELLIRYENEEAVDDSQLPKDRFSAERLKGVDSTLKIQPAELGDSAVYLCASSLSGDGYTFGSGTRLTVV.

The V call is TRBV6-5, the J call TRBJ1-5, with 7 bases identical to TRBD1. J lost 3 bases, V lost 5 bases, and 7 bases had no gene match. The CDR3 is 15 amino acids. Germline values: CDR1 MNHEY, CDR2 SVGAGI. This chain's CDR3 is CASSNRQGNNQPQHF. For the CDR3, the DNA is TGTGCCAGCAGTAACAGACAGGGAAACAATCAGCCCCAGCATTTT.

The V call is TRBV29-1, the J call TRBJ1-1; 9 positions agree with TRBD1. The germline gives CDR1 SQVTM, CDR2 ANQGSEA. Trimming took 6 bases from V and 0 from J; bases not matched to a gene: 2. CDR3 size: 13 residues. CDR3 residues: CSVGQGVNTEAFF. CDR3 DNA sequence: TGCAGCGTGGGACAGGGAGTGAACACTGAAGCTTTCTTT.

V is TRBV6-6 and J is TRBJ1-2; D possibly corresponds to TRBD1 (5 bases). There are 13 residues in the CDR3. In germline, CDR1 is MNHNY, CDR2 SVGAGI (reference sequence). The V and J ends lost 4 bases and 8 bases respectively, with 14 bases between them. The CDR3 loop reads CASSLGGPRGYTF. CDR3 nucleotide sequence: TGTGCCAGCAGTTTGGGGGGACCGAGAGGCTACACCTTC.

This chain uses TRBV6-5 with TRBJ1-5, with D unclear. Between the trimmed V and J ends, which lost 6 bases and 7 bases, there was a span of 13 bases. Germline V gene data show CDR1 as MNHEY and CDR2 as SVGAGI. This CDR3 is 13 amino acids long. CDR3 nucleotides: TGTGCCAGCAGCCAGCAGGTGTACCAGCCCCAGCATTTT. Translated: CASSQQVYQPQHF.

This chain joins TRBV19 and TRBJ2-2, with TRBD2 matching 10 bases. The CDR3 totals 14 residues. J lost 6 bases, V lost 7 bases, and 5 bases had no gene match. Germline CDR1 and CDR2: LNHDA and SQIVND (reference sequence). CDR3 nucleotides: TGTGCCAGTACCCAGACTAGCGGGCCCGGGGAGCTGTTTTTT. Translated, it gives CASTQTSGPGELFF.

This chain links TRBV5-1 with TRBJ2-2, with 7 bases that match TRBD1. CDR3 length: 13 amino acids. Germline V CDR1 and CDR2: SGHRS, YFSETQ. Germline trimming cut 4 bases from V and 5 bases from J; bases unmatched to any gene: 2. DNA for the CDR3: TGCGCCAGCAGCGAGACAGGGACCGGGGAGCTGTTTTTT. It encodes CASSETGTGELFF.

This chain joins TRBV19 and TRBJ2-5; no definite D call. V gave up 2 bases and J gave up 3 bases, with 7 bases separating them. The CDR3 runs 13 residues. CDR1 is LNHDA and CDR2 is SQIVND in the germline V gene (reference sequence). The CDR3 sequence: CASSIRPEETQYF. The CDR3, as DNA: TGTGCCAGTAGTATACGGCCGGAAGAGACCCAGTACTTC.

As for this clone: Its ends do not fully match the called genes, so a read error is possible. The chain's CDR3 is CAGSQAQGLRTDTQYF. CDR3 nucleotides: TGTGCCGGCAGCCAAGCCCAGGGGCTACGCACAGATACGCAGTATTTT. The chain recombines TRBV14 with TRBJ2-3, with D possibly matching TRBD1 (6 bases). This CDR3 is 16 amino acids long. Looked up from germline, CDR1 is SGHDN and CDR2 is FVKESK.

The rearrangement links TRBV7-3 to TRBJ2-7, with 8 nucleotides matching TRBD1. Germline CDR1 SGHTA, CDR2 FQGTGA. V shed 5 bases, J shed 5 bases, and the junction held 11 bases outside the gene matches. The CDR3 length is 15 residues. The CDR3 DNA reads as TGTGCCAGCAGCAAAGCAGGGGGCTCAGACCACGAGCAGTACTTC. Encoded protein: CASSKAGGSDHEQYF.

J is TRBJ2-1 and V is TRBV5-1, with D possibly called TRBD1 or TRBD2 (5 bases each). Germline CDR1 SGHRS, CDR2 YFSETQ. There are 17 residues in the CDR3. V shed 4 bases and J shed 5 bases, with 22 bases lying between them. In nucleotides, the CDR3 is TGCGCCAGCAGCCTTACGTTGGGCGGAGGCAGGGACAATGAGCAGTTCTTC. This gives the protein CASSLTLGGGRDNEQFF.

The rearrangement links TRBV9 to TRBJ2-1; TRBD2 aligns across 8 bases. CDR3 length: 15 amino acids. Germline V lookup: CDR1 SGDLS, CDR2 YYNGEE. V dropped 0 bases and J dropped 1; count of bases not matched to a gene: 0. The CDR3 loop reads CASSVGLASYNEQFF. Here the CDR3 DNA reads TGTGCCAGCAGCGTAGGACTAGCGTCCTACAATGAGCAGTTCTTC.

This clone was picked up a small number of times. The chain combines TRBV5-1 with TRBJ2-5; TRBD2 matches at 10 bases. V lost 2 bases and J lost 3; bases outside the gene matches: 4. The germline V gene encodes CDR1 SGHRS and CDR2 YFSETQ. This CDR3 contains 15 residues. CDR3 nucleotides: TGCGCCAGCAGCTTAGGACTAGCGGCTAAAGAGACCCAGTACTTC. It specifies CASSLGLAAKETQYF.

The chain carries TRBV15 and TRBJ2-7; D gene unclear. The germline V gene has CDR1 LNHNV and CDR2 YYDKDF (reference sequence). The ends were cut back, 0 bases at V and 1 base at J, with 7 bases in the middle. The CDR3 length is 14 residues. The CDR3 DNA sequence: TGTGCCACCAGCAGAGACCGCCGATCCTACGAGCAGTACTTC. Protein product: CATSRDRRSYEQYF.